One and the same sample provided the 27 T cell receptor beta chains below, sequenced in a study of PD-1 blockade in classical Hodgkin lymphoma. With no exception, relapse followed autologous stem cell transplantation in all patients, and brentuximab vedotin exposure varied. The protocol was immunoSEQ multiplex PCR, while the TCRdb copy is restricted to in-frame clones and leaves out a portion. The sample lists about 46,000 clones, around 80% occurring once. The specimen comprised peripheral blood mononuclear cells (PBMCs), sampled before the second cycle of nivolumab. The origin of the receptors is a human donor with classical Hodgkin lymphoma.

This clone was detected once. CDR3 sequence reads: CASSEGFSSYNEQFF. The CDR3 DNA follows: TGCGCCAGCAGTGAAGGGTTTAGCTCCTACAATGAGCAGTTCTTC. The V gene is TRBV10-1, the J gene TRBJ2-1; D is unclear. The germline V gene has CDR1 WNHNN and CDR2 SYGVQD (reference sequence). Trimming took 3 bases from V and 0 from J, leaving 9 bases between them. The CDR3 covers 15 residues.

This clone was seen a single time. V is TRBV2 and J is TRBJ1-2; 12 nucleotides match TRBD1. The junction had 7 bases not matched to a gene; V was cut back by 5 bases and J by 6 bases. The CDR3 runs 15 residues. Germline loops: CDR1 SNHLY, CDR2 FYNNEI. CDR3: CASSSGTGGWNGYTF. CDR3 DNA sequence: TGTGCCAGCAGTTCCGGGACAGGGGGCTGGAATGGCTACACCTTC.

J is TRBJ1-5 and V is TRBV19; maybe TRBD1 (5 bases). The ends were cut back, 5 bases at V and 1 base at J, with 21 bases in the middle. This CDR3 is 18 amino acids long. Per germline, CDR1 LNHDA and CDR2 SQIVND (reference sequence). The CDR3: CASSLRGSGRASNQPQHF. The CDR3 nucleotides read TGTGCCAGTAGTTTGAGGGGATCGGGTCGAGCCAGCAATCAGCCCCAGCATTTT. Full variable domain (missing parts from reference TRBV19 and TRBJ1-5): DGGITQSPKYLFRKEGQNVTLSCEQNLNHDAMYWYRQDPGQGLRLIYYSQIVNDFQKGDIAEGYSVSREKKESFPLTVTSAQKNPTAFYLCASSLRGSGRASNQPQHFGDGTRLSIL.

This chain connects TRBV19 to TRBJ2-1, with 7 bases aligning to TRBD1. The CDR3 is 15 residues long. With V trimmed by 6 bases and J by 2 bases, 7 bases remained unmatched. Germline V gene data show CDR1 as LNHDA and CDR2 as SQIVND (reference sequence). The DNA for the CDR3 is TGTGCCAGTAGGCCATTCGGGACAGCCTACAATGAGCAGTTCTTC. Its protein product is CASRPFGTAYNEQFF.

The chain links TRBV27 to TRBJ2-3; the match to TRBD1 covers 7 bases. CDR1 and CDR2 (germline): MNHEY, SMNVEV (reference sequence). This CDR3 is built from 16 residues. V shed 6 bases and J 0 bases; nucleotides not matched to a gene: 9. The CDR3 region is CASSPRGQVSTDTQYF. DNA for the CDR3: TGTGCCAGCAGCCCAAGAGGACAGGTTAGCACAGATACGCAGTATTTT.

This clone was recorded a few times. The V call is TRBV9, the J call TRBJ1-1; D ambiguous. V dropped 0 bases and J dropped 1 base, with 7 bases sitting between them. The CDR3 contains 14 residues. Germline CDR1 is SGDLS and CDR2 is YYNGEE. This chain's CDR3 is CASSVGPQNTEAFF. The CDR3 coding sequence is TGTGCCAGCAGCGTAGGACCCCAGAACACTGAAGCTTTCTTT.

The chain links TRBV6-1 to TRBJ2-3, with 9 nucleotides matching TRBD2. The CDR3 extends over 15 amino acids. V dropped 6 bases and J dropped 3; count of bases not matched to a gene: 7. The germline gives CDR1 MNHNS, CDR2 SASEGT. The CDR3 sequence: CASSTGLAKTDTQYF. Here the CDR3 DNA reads TGTGCCAGCAGCACCGGACTAGCGAAGACAGATACGCAGTATTTT.

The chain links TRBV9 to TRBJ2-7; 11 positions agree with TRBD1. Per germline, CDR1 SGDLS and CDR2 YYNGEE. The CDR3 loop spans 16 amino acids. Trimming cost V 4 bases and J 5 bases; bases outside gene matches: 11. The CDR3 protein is CASSPLGTGGWNEQYF. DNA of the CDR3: TGTGCCAGCAGCCCCCTTGGGACAGGGGGTTGGAACGAGCAGTACTTC. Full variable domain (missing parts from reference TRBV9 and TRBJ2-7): DSGVTQTPKHLITATGQRVTLRCSPRSGDLSVYWYQQSLDQGLQFLIQYYNGEERAKGNILERFSAQQFPDLHSELNLSSLELGDSALYFCASSPLGTGGWNEQYFGPGTRLTVT.

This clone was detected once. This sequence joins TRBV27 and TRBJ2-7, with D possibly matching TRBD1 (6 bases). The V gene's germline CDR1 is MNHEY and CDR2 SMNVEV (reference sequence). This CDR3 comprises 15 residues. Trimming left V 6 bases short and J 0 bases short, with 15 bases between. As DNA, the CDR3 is TGTGCCAGCAGGTCTCTTGACAGGAGCTCCTACGAGCAGTACTTC. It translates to CASRSLDRSSYEQYF.

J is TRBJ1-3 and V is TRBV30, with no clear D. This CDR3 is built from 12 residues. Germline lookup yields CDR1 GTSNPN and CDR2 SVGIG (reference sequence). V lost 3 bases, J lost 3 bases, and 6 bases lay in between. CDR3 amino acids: CAWRGSGNTIYF. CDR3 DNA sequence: TGTGCCTGGAGGGGAAGTGGAAACACCATATATTTT. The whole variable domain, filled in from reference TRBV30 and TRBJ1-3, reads SQTIHQWPATLVQPVGSPLSLECTVEGTSNPNLYWYRQAAGRGLQLLFYSVGIGQISSEVPQNLSASRPQDRQFILSSKKLLLSDSGFYLCAWRGSGNTIYFGEGSWLTVV.

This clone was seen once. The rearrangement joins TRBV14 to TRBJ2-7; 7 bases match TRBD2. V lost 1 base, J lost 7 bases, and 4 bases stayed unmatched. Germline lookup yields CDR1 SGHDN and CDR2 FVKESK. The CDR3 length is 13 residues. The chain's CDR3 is CASSQVRAGEQYF. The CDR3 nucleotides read TGTGCCAGCAGCCAAGTTCGAGCGGGGGAGCAGTACTTC. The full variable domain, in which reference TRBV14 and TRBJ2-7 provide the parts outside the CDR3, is EAGVTQFPSHSVIEKGQTVTLRCDPISGHDNLYWYRRVMGKEIKFLLHFVKESKQDESGMPNNRFLAERTGGTYSTLKVQPAELEDSGVYFCASSQVRAGEQYFGPGTRLTVT.

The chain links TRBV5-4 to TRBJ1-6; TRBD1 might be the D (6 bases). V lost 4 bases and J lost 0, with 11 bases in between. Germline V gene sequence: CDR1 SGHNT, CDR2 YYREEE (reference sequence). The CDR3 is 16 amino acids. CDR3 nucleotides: TGTGCCAGCAGCCTAGACAGGAGCTCCTATAATTCACCCCTCCACTTT. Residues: CASSLDRSSYNSPLHF.

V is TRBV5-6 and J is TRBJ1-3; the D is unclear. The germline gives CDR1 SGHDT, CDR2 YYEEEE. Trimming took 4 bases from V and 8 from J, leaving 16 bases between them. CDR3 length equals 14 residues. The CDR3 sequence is CASSPGQHAYTIYF. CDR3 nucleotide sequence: TGTGCCAGCAGCCCTGGCCAACACGCGTACACCATATATTTT.

CDR3 residues: CAPLGGGNQPQHF. CDR3 coding DNA: TGTGCCCCGTTGGGGGGGGGCAATCAGCCCCAGCATTTT. V usage is TRBV28 and J usage is TRBJ1-5, with D perhaps TRBD1 (5 bases). The CDR3 is 13 amino acids. Trimming pared 11 bases from V and 2 bases from J, leaving 13 bases between. From germline, CDR1 is MDHEN and CDR2 SYDVKM.

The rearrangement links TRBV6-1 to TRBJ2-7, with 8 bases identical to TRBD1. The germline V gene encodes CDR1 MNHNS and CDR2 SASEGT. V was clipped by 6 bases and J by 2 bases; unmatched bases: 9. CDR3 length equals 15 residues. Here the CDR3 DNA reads TGTGCCAGCAGGGACACCAGGGGGCGACCCTACGAGCAGTACTTC. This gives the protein CASRDTRGRPYEQYF.

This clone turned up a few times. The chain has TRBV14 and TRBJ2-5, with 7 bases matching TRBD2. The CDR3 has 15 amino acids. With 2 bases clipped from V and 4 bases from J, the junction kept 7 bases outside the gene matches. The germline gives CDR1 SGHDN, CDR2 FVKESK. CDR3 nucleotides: TGTGCCAGCAGCCAAATCTTGGGAGGGGTAGAGACCCAGTACTTC. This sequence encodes CASSQILGGVETQYF.

Here the CDR3 DNA reads TGTGCCAGCAGCGATTGGACAGGAGGGTTTGGAAACACCATATATTTT. Translated: CASSDWTGGFGNTIYF. The chain is built from TRBV7-9 and TRBJ1-3; the match to TRBD1 covers 7 bases. This CDR3 spans 16 amino acids. Germline CDR1 is SEHNR and CDR2 is FQNEAQ (reference sequence). V shed 5 bases, J shed 3 bases, and the junction held 10 bases outside the gene matches. Variable domain in full (rest from reference TRBV7-9 and TRBJ1-3): DTGVSQNPRHKITKRGQNVTFRCDPISEHNRLYWYRQTLGQGPEFLTYFQNEAQLEKSRLLSDRFSAERPKGSFSTLEIQRTEQGDSAMYLCASSDWTGGFGNTIYFGEGSWLTVV.

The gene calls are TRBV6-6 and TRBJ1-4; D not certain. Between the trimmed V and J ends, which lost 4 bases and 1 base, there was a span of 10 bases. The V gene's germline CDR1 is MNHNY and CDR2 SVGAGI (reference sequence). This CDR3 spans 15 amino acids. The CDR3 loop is CASSFEVGTNEKLFF. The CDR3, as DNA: TGTGCCAGCAGTTTTGAGGTCGGAACTAATGAAAAACTGTTTTTT.

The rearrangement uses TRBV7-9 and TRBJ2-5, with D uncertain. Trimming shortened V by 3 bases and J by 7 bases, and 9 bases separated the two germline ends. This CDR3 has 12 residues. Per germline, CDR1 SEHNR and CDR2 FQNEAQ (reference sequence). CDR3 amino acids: CASSFYLGTQYF. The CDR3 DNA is TGTGCCAGCAGCTTCTATCTGGGGACCCAGTACTTC.

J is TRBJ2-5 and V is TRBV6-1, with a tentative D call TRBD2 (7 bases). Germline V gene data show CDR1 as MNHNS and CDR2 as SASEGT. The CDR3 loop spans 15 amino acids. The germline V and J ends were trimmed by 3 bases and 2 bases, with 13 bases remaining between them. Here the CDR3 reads CASSDIGGLQETQYF. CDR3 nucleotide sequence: TGTGCCAGCAGTGATATCGGGGGGCTTCAAGAGACCCAGTACTTC.

DNA of the CDR3: TGTGCCAGCAGTTTGGGGACTGAAGCTTTCTTT. Residues: CASSLGTEAFF. The chain joins TRBV27 to TRBJ1-1; no reliable D call. Germline loops: CDR1 MNHEY, CDR2 SMNVEV (reference sequence). Trimming shortened V by 3 bases and J by 5 bases, and 4 bases separated the two germline ends. The CDR3 extends over 11 amino acids.

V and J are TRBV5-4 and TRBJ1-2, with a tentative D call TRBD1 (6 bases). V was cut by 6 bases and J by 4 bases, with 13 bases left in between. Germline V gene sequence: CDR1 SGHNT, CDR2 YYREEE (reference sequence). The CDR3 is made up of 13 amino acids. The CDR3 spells CASTAGVAYGYTF. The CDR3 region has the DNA TGTGCCAGCACGGCAGGGGTTGCCTATGGCTACACCTTC.

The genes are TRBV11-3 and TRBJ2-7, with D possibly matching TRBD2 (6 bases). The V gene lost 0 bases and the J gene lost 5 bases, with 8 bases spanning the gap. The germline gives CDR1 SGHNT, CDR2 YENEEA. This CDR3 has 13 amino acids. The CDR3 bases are TGTGCCAGCAGCTTAGATGGAGGGAACGAGCAGTACTTC. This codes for CASSLDGGNEQYF.

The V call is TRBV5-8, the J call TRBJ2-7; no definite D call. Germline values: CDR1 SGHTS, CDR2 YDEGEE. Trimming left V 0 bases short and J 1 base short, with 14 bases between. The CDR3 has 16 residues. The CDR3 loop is CASSLEGIRRSYEQYF. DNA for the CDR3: TGTGCCAGCAGCTTGGAAGGAATTCGTCGGTCCTACGAGCAGTACTTC.

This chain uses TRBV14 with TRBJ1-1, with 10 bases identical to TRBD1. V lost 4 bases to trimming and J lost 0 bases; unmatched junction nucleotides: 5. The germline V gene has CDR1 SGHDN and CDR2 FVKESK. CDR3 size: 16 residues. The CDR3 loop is CASSRDRGGMNTEAFF. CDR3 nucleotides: TGTGCCAGCAGCCGGGACAGGGGAGGGATGAACACTGAAGCTTTCTTT.

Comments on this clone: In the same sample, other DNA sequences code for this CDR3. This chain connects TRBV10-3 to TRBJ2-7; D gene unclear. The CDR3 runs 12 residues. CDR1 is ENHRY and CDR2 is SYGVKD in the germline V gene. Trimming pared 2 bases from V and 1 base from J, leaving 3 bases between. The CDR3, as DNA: TGTGCCATCAGTGAGACGTCCTACGAGCAGTACTTC. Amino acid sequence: CAISETSYEQYF.

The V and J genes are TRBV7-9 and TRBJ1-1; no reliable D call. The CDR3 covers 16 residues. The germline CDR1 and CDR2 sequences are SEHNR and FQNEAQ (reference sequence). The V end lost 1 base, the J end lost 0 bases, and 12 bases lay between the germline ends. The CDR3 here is CASSLGKGRLNTEAFF. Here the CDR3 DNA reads TGTGCCAGCAGCTTAGGTAAGGGCAGGCTGAACACTGAAGCTTTCTTT.